The clone carrying this TCR beta chain was counted at least ten times. Germline values: CDR1 SGHVS, CDR2 FNYEAQ. CDR3 size: 18 residues. J lost 0 bases, V lost 5 bases, and 8 bases had no gene match. The data derive from a study of T-cell reconstitution after alpha-beta-depleted transplantation in children. The authors prepared the TCRbeta library with unique molecular identifiers. TCRdb fed the PCR reads into MiXCR, producing one record per CDR3 protein. Of about 640,000 distinct CDR3 sequences listed, 15% to 20% are singletons. The sequences come from PBMCs from the stem cell graft donor, collected from the stem cell graft. The origin of this receptor is a human donor who donated a stem cell graft to a child with acute myeloid leukemia. This chain connects TRBV7-6 to TRBJ2-6; 9 positions match TRBD1. CDR3 protein: CASSRARQGDSGANVLTF. The CDR3 DNA sequence: TGTGCCAGCAGCCGAGCCAGACAGGGGGACTCTGGGGCCAACGTCCTGACTTTC.